The 5 T cell receptor beta chains below come from one sample, sequenced in a study of graft-versus-host responses after intestinal transplantation. Responders labeled with CFSE (about 200,000) were plated with about 200,000 irradiated, violet-dye-labeled stimulators. The assay was immunoSEQ multiplex PCR, and TCRdb's table has in-frame clones only and misses some. The sample consists of more than 12,000 clones, around two fifths of them appearing once. The sample here was alloreactive CD8+ T cells from a mixed lymphocyte reaction culture, taken before intestinal transplant. Subset noted: CFSE-low proliferating T cells sorted from roughly six-day pre-transplant mixed lymphocyte reaction (GvH or HvG direction). These receptors all come from a human patient who received an intestinal transplant.

This clone rates as large. The CDR3 spells CASSLIRGYEQYF. The DNA for the CDR3 is TGTGCCAGCAGCTTGATTCGGGGCTACGAGCAGTACTTC. The gene calls are TRBV5-6 and TRBJ2-7, with D tentatively TRBD2 (5 bases). Trimming removed 1 base from V and 3 bases from J, with 8 bases in between. This CDR3 contains 13 residues. Germline V CDR1 and CDR2: SGHDT, YYEEEE.

This clone was observed a handful of times. V is TRBV4-3 and J is TRBJ2-2; 9 bases fit TRBD1. Trimming at V came to 1 base and at J to 4 bases, leaving 7 bases not matched to a gene. CDR1 and CDR2 (germline): LGHNA, YSLEER. This CDR3 region has 17 residues. The CDR3 spells CASSQAFGTGPTGELFF. The CDR3 nucleotides are TGCGCCAGCAGCCAAGCTTTCGGGACAGGGCCCACCGGGGAGCTGTTTTTT.

The chain combines TRBV6-9 with TRBJ2-7; TRBD1 agrees at 9 bases. V shed 6 bases and J 5 bases; nucleotides not matched to a gene: 5. Germline V gene sequence: CDR1 MNHGY, CDR2 SVAAGI. The CDR3 runs 13 residues. The CDR3 spells CASSPGQGNEQYF. In nucleotides, the CDR3 is TGTGCCAGCAGCCCGGGACAGGGTAACGAGCAGTACTTC.

The CDR3 region has the DNA TGCGCCAGACTAAGACTAGCGGGTCAACCCTACGAGCAGTACTTC. It is translated as CARLRLAGQPYEQYF. This chain links TRBV10-1 with TRBJ2-7, with 10 bases fitting TRBD2. Germline CDR1 reads WNHNN; CDR2 reads SYGVQD (reference sequence). The CDR3 runs 15 residues. With 9 bases clipped from V and 2 bases from J, the junction kept 10 bases outside the gene matches.

J is TRBJ2-1 and V is TRBV13, with 10 bases matching TRBD2. From germline, CDR1 is PRHDT and CDR2 FYEKMQ (reference sequence). This CDR3 has 15 residues. V lost 1 base to trimming and J lost 10 bases; unmatched junction nucleotides: 7. The CDR3 is CASSLEASGGREQFF. CDR3 in DNA: TGTGCCAGCAGCTTAGAGGCTAGCGGGGGAAGGGAGCAGTTCTTC. Supplemented by reference TRBV13 and TRBJ2-1, the full variable domain reads AAGVIQSPRHLIKEKRETATLKCYPIPRHDTVYWYQQGPGQDPQFLISFYEKMQSDKGSIPDRFSAQQFSDYHSELNMSSLELGDSALYFCASSLEASGGREQFFGPGTRLTVL.